These T cell receptor beta chains were read from a single sample in a study of persistence of HIV-infected CD4 T cells. These TCRs' antigens remain unknown. TCRdb keeps only in-frame clones here, not all; method: immunoSEQ multiplex PCR. The top ten clones hold 3% of a sample with tens of thousands of clones, around 72% of them seen once. This material consisted of CD4+ T cells sorted from PBMCs after roughly 18-hour stimulation, taken from a patient who received antiretroviral therapy. The receptor set was obtained from an adult man with HIV who was CMV-seropositive. CDR3s include the opening cysteine and the closing phenylalanine or tryptophan. A D gene is named only where the DNA matches it firmly. Expanded clones get a size class; other rows say once, few or many, or leave the size out.

NA	NA	TRBV30	TRBJ1-5	CAWSVSGNRNQPQHF	TGTGCCTGGAGTGTGTCCGGTAACCGCAATCAGCCCCAGCATTTT
NA	NA	TRBV3-1/TRBV3-2	TRBJ1-6	CASTNRGGNSPLHF	TGTGCCAGCACCAATCGGGGGGGAAATTCACCCCTCCACTTT
NA	NA	TRBV7-9	TRBJ2-1	CASRSSSQGEQFF	TGTGCCAGCAGGAGTAGTTCCCAAGGTGAGCAGTTCTTC
NA	NA	TRBV6-5	TRBJ2-7	CASRPTGAFYEQYF	TGTGCCAGCAGACCGACCGGGGCCTTCTACGAGCAGTACTTC
TRBD1	NA	TRBV5-6	TRBJ2-7	CASSLTGTGLYEQYF	TGTGCCAGCAGCCTCACCGGGACAGGGCTCTACGAGCAGTACTTC
NA	NA	TRBV7-9	TRBJ2-1	CASERGVNEQFF	TGTGCCAGCGAACGGGGAGTCAATGAGCAGTTCTTC
TRBD1	NA	TRBV7-9	TRBJ2-7	CASSRPGTGDHEQYF	TGTGCCAGCAGCCGACCCGGGACAGGGGACCACGAGCAGTACTTC
NA	NA	TRBV7-2	TRBJ2-2	CASSFSWGTNTGELFF	TGTGCCAGCAGCTTTTCGTGGGGGACGAACACCGGGGAGCTGTTTTTT
NA	NA	TRBV21-1	TRBJ1-2	CASSHHGYTF	TGTGCCAGCAGCCATCATGGCTACACCTTC
NA	NA	TRBV4-3	TRBJ1-2	CASSQDSRGYYGYTF	TGCGCCAGCAGCCAAGATAGTCGGGGTTACTATGGCTACACCTTC
NA	NA	TRBV3-1/TRBV3-2	TRBJ1-6	CASSRKDSVSPLHF	TGTGCCAGCAGCCGTAAAGACAGCGTTTCACCCCTCCACTTT
TRBD2	NA	TRBV5-1	TRBJ2-7	CASSLAGGPSYEQYF	TGCGCCAGCAGCCTAGCGGGGGGGCCCTCCTACGAGCAGTACTTC
TRBD1	NA	TRBV10-3	TRBJ1-5	CAISRTGGRQPQHF	TGTGCCATCAGCAGGACAGGGGGCCGTCAGCCCCAGCATTTT
NA	few	TRBV10-3	TRBJ1-5	CAISEPGQYSNQPQHF	TGTGCCATCAGTGAGCCAGGACAGTATAGCAATCAGCCCCAGCATTTT
NA	NA	TRBV29-1	TRBJ1-1	CSVLQGNTEAFF	TGCAGCGTTTTACAGGGGAACACTGAAGCTTTCTTT
TRBD1	NA	TRBV7-2	TRBJ2-2	CASSLGDRASTGELFF	TGTGCCAGCAGCTTAGGGGACAGGGCTTCCACCGGGGAGCTGTTTTTT